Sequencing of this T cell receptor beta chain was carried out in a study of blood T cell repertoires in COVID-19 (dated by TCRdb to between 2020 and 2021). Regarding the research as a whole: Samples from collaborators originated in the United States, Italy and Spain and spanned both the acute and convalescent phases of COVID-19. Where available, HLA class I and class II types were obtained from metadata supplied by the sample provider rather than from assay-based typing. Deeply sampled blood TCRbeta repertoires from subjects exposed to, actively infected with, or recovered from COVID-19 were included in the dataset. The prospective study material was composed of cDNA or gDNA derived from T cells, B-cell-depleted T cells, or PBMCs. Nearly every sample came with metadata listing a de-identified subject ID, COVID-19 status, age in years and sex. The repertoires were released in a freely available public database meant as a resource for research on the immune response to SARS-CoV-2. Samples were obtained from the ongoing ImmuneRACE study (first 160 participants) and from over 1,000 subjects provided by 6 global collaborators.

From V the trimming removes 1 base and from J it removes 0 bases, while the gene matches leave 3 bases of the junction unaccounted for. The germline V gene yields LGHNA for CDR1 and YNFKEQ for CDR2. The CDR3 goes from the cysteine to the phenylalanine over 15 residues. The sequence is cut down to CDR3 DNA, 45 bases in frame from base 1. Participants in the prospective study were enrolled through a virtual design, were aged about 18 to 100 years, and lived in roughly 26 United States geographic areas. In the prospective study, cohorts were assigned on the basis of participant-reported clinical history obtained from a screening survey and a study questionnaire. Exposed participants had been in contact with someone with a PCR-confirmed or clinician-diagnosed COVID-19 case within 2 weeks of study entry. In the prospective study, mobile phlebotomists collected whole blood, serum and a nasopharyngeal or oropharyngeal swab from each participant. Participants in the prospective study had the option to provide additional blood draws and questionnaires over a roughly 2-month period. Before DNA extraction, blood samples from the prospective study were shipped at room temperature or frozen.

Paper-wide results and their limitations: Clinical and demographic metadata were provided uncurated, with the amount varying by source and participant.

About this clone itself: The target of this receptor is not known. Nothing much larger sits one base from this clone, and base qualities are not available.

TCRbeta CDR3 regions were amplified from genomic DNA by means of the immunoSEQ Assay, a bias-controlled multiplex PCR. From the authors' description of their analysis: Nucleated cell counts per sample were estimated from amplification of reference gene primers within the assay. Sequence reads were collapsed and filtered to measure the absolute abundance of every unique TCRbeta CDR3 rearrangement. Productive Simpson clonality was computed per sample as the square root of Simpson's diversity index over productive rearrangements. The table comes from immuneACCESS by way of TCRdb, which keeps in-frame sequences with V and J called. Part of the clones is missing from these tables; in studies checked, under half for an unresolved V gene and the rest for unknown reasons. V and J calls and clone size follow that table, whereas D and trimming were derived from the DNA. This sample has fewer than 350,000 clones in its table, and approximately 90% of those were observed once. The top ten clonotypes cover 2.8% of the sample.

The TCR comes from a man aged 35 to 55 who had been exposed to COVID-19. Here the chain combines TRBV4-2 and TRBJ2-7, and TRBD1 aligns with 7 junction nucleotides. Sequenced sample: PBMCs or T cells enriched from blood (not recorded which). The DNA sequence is TGTGCCAGCAGCCAAGGAGGGACAGCCTCCTACGAGCAGTACTTC. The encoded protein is CASSQGGTASYEQYF.